Listed below are T cell receptor beta chains from one sample, sequenced in a study of T-cell memory formation after mild COVID-19. Each CDR3 protein is one row after TCRdb ran MiXCR on the 5' RACE reads. The sample shows 190,000 or so distinct CDR3 sequences, 8% to 11% of them seen only once. Sequenced material: PBMCs or a T cell subset sorted from them (not recorded which). Receptors were obtained from a man younger than 35 who had mild COVID-19 (a few samples of this study predate the infection). Cell type and time point are not known. The CDR3 runs from the conserved cysteine through the conserved F or W. The order of the fields is J gene, V gene, CDR3 protein.

j_gene: TRBJ2-3; v_gene: TRBV7-8; CDR3aa: CASSISRIVDTQYF
j_gene: TRBJ2-6; v_gene: TRBV20-1; CDR3aa: CSADGGFSGANVLTF
j_gene: TRBJ2-2; v_gene: TRBV7-2; CDR3aa: CASRGGTLNTGELFF
j_gene: TRBJ2-1; v_gene: TRBV23-1; CDR3aa: CASSQPLAGGSYNEQFF
j_gene: TRBJ1-4; v_gene: TRBV20-1; CDR3aa: CSALRQASEKLFF
j_gene: TRBJ2-1; v_gene: TRBV4-3; CDR3aa: CASSQGPGQEYNEQFF
j_gene: TRBJ1-5; v_gene: TRBV7-2; CDR3aa: CASSLEEIMPQHF
j_gene: TRBJ2-5; v_gene: TRBV9; CDR3aa: CASSVANSQETQYF
j_gene: TRBJ2-3; v_gene: TRBV5-1; CDR3aa: CASSLDSGTQYF
j_gene: TRBJ1-1; v_gene: TRBV7-3; CDR3aa: CASSLTASNTEAFF
j_gene: TRBJ2-7; v_gene: TRBV7-2; CDR3aa: CASSLGAGLSYEQYF
j_gene: TRBJ1-2; v_gene: TRBV3-1; CDR3aa: CASSQLYIGEGYTF
j_gene: TRBJ1-5; v_gene: TRBV7-9; CDR3aa: CASSGGSGEQPQHF
j_gene: TRBJ2-2; v_gene: TRBV20-1; CDR3aa: CSARRGGAGAGELFF
j_gene: TRBJ1-1; v_gene: TRBV18; CDR3aa: CASSPQDGDVAFF
j_gene: TRBJ2-5; v_gene: TRBV5-1; CDR3aa: CASSLRPNNQETQYF
j_gene: TRBJ2-3; v_gene: TRBV20-1; CDR3aa: CSADTDTQYF
j_gene: TRBJ1-2; v_gene: TRBV4-2; CDR3aa: CASSQDKGAGRGYTF
j_gene: TRBJ1-6; v_gene: TRBV9; CDR3aa: CASSRTDYSPLHF
j_gene: TRBJ2-7; v_gene: TRBV4-2; CDR3aa: CASSQDDRVYEQYF
j_gene: TRBJ1-1; v_gene: TRBV7-2; CDR3aa: CASSPGTGRDGTEAFF
j_gene: TRBJ1-6; v_gene: TRBV2; CDR3aa: CASRVLSNSPLHF
j_gene: TRBJ2-3; v_gene: TRBV5-1; CDR3aa: CASSSQVAGDTQYF
j_gene: TRBJ2-3; v_gene: TRBV11-2; CDR3aa: CASSLAQQGDTQYF
j_gene: TRBJ2-1; v_gene: TRBV18; CDR3aa: CASSPPPGYNEQFF
j_gene: TRBJ2-3; v_gene: TRBV20-1; CDR3aa: CSANGGGPDTQYF
j_gene: TRBJ2-5; v_gene: TRBV27; CDR3aa: CASSPVLAGVETQYF
j_gene: TRBJ1-6; v_gene: TRBV6-6; CDR3aa: CASSYRTGGNSPLHF
j_gene: TRBJ2-1; v_gene: TRBV20-1; CDR3aa: CSAPLSGGDNEQFF
j_gene: TRBJ2-3; v_gene: TRBV5-5; CDR3aa: CASSPLTGAPTDTQYF
j_gene: TRBJ2-3; v_gene: TRBV4-1; CDR3aa: CASSRVPSSTDTQYF
j_gene: TRBJ2-2; v_gene: TRBV7-8; CDR3aa: CASSSRDRLNTGELFF
j_gene: TRBJ2-2; v_gene: TRBV7-3; CDR3aa: CASSPHGAPTGELFF
j_gene: TRBJ1-2; v_gene: TRBV5-4; CDR3aa: CASSLGQGSSNYGYTF
j_gene: TRBJ2-7; v_gene: TRBV20-1; CDR3aa: CSAWDFRTGEQYF
j_gene: TRBJ1-6; v_gene: TRBV7-9; CDR3aa: CASRGQGGVSPLHF
j_gene: TRBJ2-7; v_gene: TRBV20-1; CDR3aa: CSARISIYEQYF
j_gene: TRBJ2-1; v_gene: TRBV18; CDR3aa: CASFAGGSYNEQFF
j_gene: TRBJ1-2; v_gene: TRBV4-3; CDR3aa: CASSQATSRASYGYTF
j_gene: TRBJ1-1; v_gene: TRBV18; CDR3aa: CASSPVPDRENTEAFF
j_gene: TRBJ1-2; v_gene: TRBV12-3/TRBV12-4; CDR3aa: CASSPTWGKDYGYTF